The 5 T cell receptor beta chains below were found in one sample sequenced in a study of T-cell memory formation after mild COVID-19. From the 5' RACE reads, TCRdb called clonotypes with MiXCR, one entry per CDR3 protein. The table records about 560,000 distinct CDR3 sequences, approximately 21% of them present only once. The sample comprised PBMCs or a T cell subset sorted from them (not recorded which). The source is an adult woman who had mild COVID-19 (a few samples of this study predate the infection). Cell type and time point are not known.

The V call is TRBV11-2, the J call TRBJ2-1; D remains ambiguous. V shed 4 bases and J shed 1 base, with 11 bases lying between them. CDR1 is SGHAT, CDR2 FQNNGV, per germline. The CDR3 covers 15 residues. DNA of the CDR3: TGTGCCAGCAGCTCTTATACCGATTCCTACAATGAGCAGTTCTTC. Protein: CASSSYTDSYNEQFF.

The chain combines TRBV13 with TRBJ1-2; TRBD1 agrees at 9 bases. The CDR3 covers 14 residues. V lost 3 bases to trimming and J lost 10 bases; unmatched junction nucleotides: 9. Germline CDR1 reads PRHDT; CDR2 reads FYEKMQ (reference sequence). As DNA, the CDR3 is TGTGCCAGCAGCTTGCCGAGGACAGGGGATACCTACACCTTC. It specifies CASSLPRTGDTYTF. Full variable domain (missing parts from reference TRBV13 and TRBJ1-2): AAGVIQSPRHLIKEKRETATLKCYPIPRHDTVYWYQQGPGQDPQFLISFYEKMQSDKGSIPDRFSAQQFSDYHSELNMSSLELGDSALYFCASSLPRTGDTYTFGSGTRLTVV.

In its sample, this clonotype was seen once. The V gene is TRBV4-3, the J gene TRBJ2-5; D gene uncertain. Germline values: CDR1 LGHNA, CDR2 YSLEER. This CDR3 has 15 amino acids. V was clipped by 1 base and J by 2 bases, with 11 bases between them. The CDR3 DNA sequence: TGCGCCAGCAGCCAAGGCCTCGGGTATCAAGAGACCCAGTACTTC. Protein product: CASSQGLGYQETQYF.

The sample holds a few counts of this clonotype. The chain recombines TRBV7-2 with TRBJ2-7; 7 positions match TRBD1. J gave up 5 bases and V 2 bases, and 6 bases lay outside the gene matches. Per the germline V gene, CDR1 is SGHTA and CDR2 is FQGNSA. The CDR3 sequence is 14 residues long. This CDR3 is CASSLLQGFDEQYF. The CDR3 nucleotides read TGTGCCAGCAGCTTATTACAGGGGTTCGACGAGCAGTACTTC.

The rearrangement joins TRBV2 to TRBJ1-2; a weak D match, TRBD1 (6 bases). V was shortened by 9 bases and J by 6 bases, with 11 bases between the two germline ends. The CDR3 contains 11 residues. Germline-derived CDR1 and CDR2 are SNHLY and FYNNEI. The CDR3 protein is CASGQPDGYTF. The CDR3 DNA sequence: TGTGCCAGTGGACAGCCGGATGGCTACACCTTC.